These T cell receptor beta chains were read from a single sample in a study of shared clonotypes between healthy human individuals. Measured with immunoSEQ multiplex PCR; TCRdb has only the in-frame clones, and not every one. The repertoire holds 2,500,000 or so clones, with over 85% as singletons. The sample consisted of naive CD4+ T cells from PBMCs. The receptors were sampled from a man aged 18 to 29 in good health. Some clones in this sample may be carry-over from other donors' samples. The CDR3 runs from the conserved cysteine through the conserved F or W. The D gene is left open where the match is weak. For some rows the clone size is stated as once, few or many, or as a class when expanded; others skip it.

TRBV5-4	TRBJ1-2	-	-	CASSHETDNYGYTF	TGTGCCAGCAGCCACGAAACCGATAACTATGGCTACACCTTC
TRBV7-7	TRBJ2-7	-	-	CASSQDSYSYEQYF	TGTGCCAGCAGCCAGGACAGTTATTCCTACGAGCAGTACTTC
TRBV13	TRBJ2-1	TRBD2	-	CASSLVLASGSLKEQFF	TGTGCCAGCAGCTTAGTCTTGGCTAGCGGGAGTTTGAAGGAGCAGTTCTTC
TRBV7-9	TRBJ2-7	-	-	CASSSLGKEQYF	TGTGCCAGCAGCTCCCTAGGGAAAGAGCAGTACTTC
TRBV23-1	TRBJ1-1	-	-	CASSQTPRGDEAFF	TGCGCCAGCAGTCAAACCCCCAGGGGTGATGAAGCTTTCTTT
TRBV6-6	TRBJ2-3	-	-	CASRGGVFADTQYF	TGTGCCAGCCGTGGGGGCGTTTTCGCAGATACGCAGTATTTT
TRBV11-3	TRBJ2-1	-	-	CASAKGPVSYNEQFF	TGTGCCAGCGCAAAAGGTCCAGTGTCCTACAATGAGCAGTTCTTC
TRBV28	TRBJ1-6	-	-	CASLGLVLNSPLHF	TGTGCCAGCCTAGGACTTGTTCTTAATTCACCCCTCCACTTT
TRBV7-8	TRBJ2-7	-	few	CASSLSRGWNEQYF	TGTGCCAGCAGCTTAAGTCGGGGATGGAACGAGCAGTACTTC
TRBV28	TRBJ2-5	-	-	CATRDYQETQYF	TGTGCAACGCGGGACTACCAAGAGACCCAGTACTTC
TRBV5-8	TRBJ2-2	-	-	CASSLPRGRGGIGELFF	TGTGCCAGCAGCTTGCCGCGGGGAAGGGGCGGAATCGGGGAGCTGTTTTTT
TRBV7-2	TRBJ1-1	-	few	CASSSDRWSTEAFF	TGTGCCAGCAGCTCAGACAGGTGGAGCACTGAAGCTTTCTTT
TRBV6-1	TRBJ2-1	-	once	CASSEQGGVAEQFF	TGTGCCAGCAGTGAACAGGGCGGTGTCGCTGAGCAGTTCTTC